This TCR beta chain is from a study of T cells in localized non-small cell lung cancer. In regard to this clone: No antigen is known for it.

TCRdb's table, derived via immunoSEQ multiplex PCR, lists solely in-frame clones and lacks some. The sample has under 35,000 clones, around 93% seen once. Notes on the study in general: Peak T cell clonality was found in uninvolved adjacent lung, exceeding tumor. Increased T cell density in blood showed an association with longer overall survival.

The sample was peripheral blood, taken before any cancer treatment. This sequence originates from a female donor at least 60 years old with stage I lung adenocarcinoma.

DNA for the CDR3: TGTGCCAGCAGCACCGGGACGCCTGGCTACACCTTC. It codes for CASSTGTPGYTF. The chain links TRBV9 to TRBJ1-2, with a weak D call TRBD1 (5 bases). The V and J ends lost 4 bases and 7 bases respectively, with 11 bases between them. Germline lookup yields CDR1 SGDLS and CDR2 YYNGEE. CDR3 length equals 12 residues.